Listed below are T cell receptor beta chains from one sample, sequenced in a study of post-analysis software for immune sequencing data. TCRdb fed the PCR reads into MiXCR, producing one record per CDR3 protein. The top ten clones hold 4.9% of a sample with some 800,000 distinct CDR3 sequences, around 45% of them seen once. The material sequenced was blood. The origin of the receptors is a girl under 18 with multiple sclerosis. The CDR3 runs from the conserved cysteine through the conserved F or W. The D gene is left open where the match is weak. For some rows the clone size is stated as once, few or many, or as a class when expanded; others skip it.

v_call,clone_size,j_call,d_call,cdr3_aa,cdr3_nt
TRBV12-3/TRBV12-4,.,TRBJ2-5,TRBD2,CASGRLAGVETQYF,TGTGCCAGCGGGAGGCTAGCGGGAGTCGAGACCCAGTACTTC
TRBV20-1,few,TRBJ1-2,TRBD1,CSATRASGGRNGYTF,TGCAGTGCTACGCGAGCCTCAGGGGGCAGGAACGGCTACACCTTC
TRBV29-1,.,TRBJ2-5,.,CSVDVGGSGETQYF,TGCAGCGTTGATGTTGGGGGCTCTGGAGAGACCCAGTACTTC
TRBV7-7,.,TRBJ2-5,.,CASSPARSAETQYF,TGTGCTAGCAGCCCAGCAAGGTCGGCGGAGACCCAGTACTTC
TRBV6-5,once,TRBJ2-5,TRBD2,CASSYSVSPGLAGGTQETQYF,TGTGCCAGCAGTTACTCGGTCTCTCCGGGACTAGCGGGAGGGACACAAGAGACCCAGTACTTC
TRBV12-3/TRBV12-4,.,TRBJ1-2,.,CAVGDYGYTF,TGTGCCGTTGGGGACTATGGCTACACCTTC
TRBV7-6,.,TRBJ2-5,TRBD2,CASSSSGAREQYF,TGTGCCAGCAGCTCTAGCGGGGCGAGGGAGCAGTACTTC
TRBV5-1,.,TRBJ2-3,TRBD2,CASSLEWLAGTPRDTQYF,TGCGCCAGCAGCTTGGAATGGCTAGCGGGCACTCCCCGAGATACGCAGTATTTT
TRBV4-3,.,TRBJ2-7,.,CASSRALDLSSYEQYF,TGCGCCAGCAGCCGAGCACTAGACCTTAGCTCCTACGAGCAGTACTTC
TRBV6-6,.,TRBJ2-5,TRBD1,CASRLGQGQYF,TGTGCCAGCAGACTAGGACAGGGGCAGTACTTC
TRBV7-9,few,TRBJ2-3,TRBD1,CASSLMGDRGTDTQYF,TGTGCCAGCAGCTTAATGGGGGACAGGGGAACAGATACGCAGTATTTT
TRBV5-8,.,TRBJ2-1,.,CASSLLRGNSYNEQFF,TGTGCCAGCAGCTTGCTCCGGGGTAACTCCTACAATGAGCAGTTCTTC
TRBV20-1,.,TRBJ2-7,TRBD1,CSAETGGAYEQYF,TGCAGTGCTGAGACAGGGGGAGCCTACGAGCAGTACTTC
TRBV6-6,.,TRBJ2-1,.,CASIPRGGYNEQFF,TGTGCCAGCATACCCCGGGGCGGGTACAATGAGCAGTTCTTC
TRBV15,.,TRBJ2-5,TRBD2,CATSRTSGSLETQYF,TGTGCCACCAGCAGGACTAGCGGGAGTTTGGAGACCCAGTACTTC
TRBV28,few,TRBJ2-7,TRBD2,CASSFWGGSNLDEQYF,TGTGCCAGCAGTTTCTGGGGCGGGAGCAATTTAGACGAGCAGTACTTC
TRBV24-1,few,TRBJ2-1,.,CATSAWGNEQFF,TGTGCCACCAGTGCCTGGGGCAATGAGCAGTTCTTC
TRBV7-2,once,TRBJ2-5,TRBD2,CASSTSAGGETQYF,TGTGCCAGCAGCACCTCGGCGGGAGGGGAGACCCAGTACTTC
TRBV20-1,.,TRBJ2-7,.,CSGLSGAFYEQYF,TGCAGTGGCCTTAGCGGAGCCTTCTACGAGCAGTACTTC
TRBV10-1,few,TRBJ2-3,TRBD2,CASQKAGDGTDTQYF,TGCGCCAGCCAAAAAGCGGGAGACGGCACAGATACGCAGTATTTT
TRBV12-3/TRBV12-4,.,TRBJ2-1,TRBD2,CASSPRGAGGDNEQFF,TGTGCCAGCAGTCCCCGAGGAGCGGGAGGTGACAATGAGCAGTTCTTC
TRBV13,few,TRBJ2-7,TRBD1,CASSTGQGAQVGSYEQYF,TGTGCCAGCAGCACCGGACAGGGGGCCCAGGTAGGGTCCTACGAGCAGTACTTC
TRBV24-1,.,TRBJ2-1,TRBD2,CATSEGGRVNEQFF,TGTGCCACCAGTGAGGGAGGGAGAGTCAATGAGCAGTTCTTC
TRBV14,.,TRBJ2-5,TRBD1,CASSQEGRGNQETQYF,TGTGCCAGCAGCCAAGAAGGCAGGGGGAACCAAGAGACCCAGTACTTC
TRBV29-1,.,TRBJ2-7,.,CSVESGSYEQYF,TGCAGCGTTGAATCCGGGAGCTACGAGCAGTACTTC
TRBV5-1,.,TRBJ2-7,.,CASSLVSSWRDEQYF,TGCGCCAGCAGCTTGGTGTCTAGCTGGCGCGATGAGCAGTACTTC